These 18 T cell receptor beta chains share one sample of origin, sequenced in a study of cytomegalovirus exposure and HLA in healthy donors (dated by TCRdb to the late 2010s). To prepare the library, the immunoSEQ multiplex PCR assay was applied. For the multiplex PCR, a mixture combining 60 forward primers for TCR Vbeta segments and 13 reverse primers for TCR Jbeta segments was used. Not all clones reach the TCRdb copy of this immuneACCESS table, which keeps in-frame sequences only. Checked studies attribute under half of the gap to unresolved V genes and leave the rest unexplained. This sample comprises 99,000 or so clones, around 10% of them detected only once. The ten top clones hold 5.8% of the sample. The sample comprised PBMCs. These receptor sequences come from a man in his forties in good health and CMV-seropositive.

As regards this clone: Mismatch with germline at one junction end may stem from a read error. In the same sample, other DNA sequences code for this CDR3. The rearrangement links TRBV20-1 to TRBJ1-2, with TRBD1 as a possible D gene (6 bases). The CDR3 totals 11 residues. Germline CDR1 and CDR2: DFQATT and SNEGSKA (reference sequence). CDR3 coding DNA: TGCAGCGCTAACAGGGTCTCTGGCTACACCTTC. This translates into CSANRVSGYTF.

The chain has TRBV9 and TRBJ2-7; D is perhaps TRBD1 (6 bases). V was cut by 4 bases and J by 3 bases, with 14 bases left in between. CDR1 SGDLS and CDR2 YYNGEE come from the germline V gene. The CDR3 is 14 residues long. The CDR3 region is CASSPSLDSYEQYF. In nucleotides, the CDR3 is TGTGCCAGCAGCCCGTCGTTGGACAGCTACGAGCAGTACTTC.

This clone was observed a few times. This sequence joins TRBV7-6 and TRBJ2-7, with 7 positions matching TRBD2. The CDR3 has 16 amino acids. The J segment lost 2 bases and the V segment lost 5 bases, leaving 12 bases of the junction unmatched. Germline V lookup: CDR1 SGHVS, CDR2 FNYEAQ. This chain's CDR3 is CASSRSGGSKAYEQYF. The DNA for the CDR3 is TGTGCCAGCAGCCGCTCGGGCGGGAGTAAGGCCTACGAGCAGTACTTC.

J is TRBJ1-5 and V is TRBV27; D possibly corresponds to TRBD1 (5 bases). CDR3 length: 12 residues. Germline V gives CDR1 MNHEY, CDR2 SMNVEV (reference sequence). Trimming pared 4 bases from V and 8 bases from J, leaving 9 bases between. CDR3 amino acids: CASSYGGEPQHF. The CDR3 DNA follows: TGTGCCAGCAGTTATGGAGGGGAGCCCCAGCATTTT.

The V call is TRBV7-9, the J call TRBJ2-2; a possible D gene is TRBD1 (6 bases). The V gene's germline CDR1 is SEHNR and CDR2 FQNEAQ (reference sequence). The CDR3 is 15 amino acids. V gave up 10 bases and J gave up 1 base, with 16 bases separating them. Here the CDR3 reads CATRPGQLNTGELFF. CDR3 nucleotides: TGTGCCACACGGCCTGGACAGTTGAACACCGGGGAGCTGTTTTTT.

This clone was seen a few times. This chain joins TRBV7-9 and TRBJ1-4, with a weak D call TRBD1 (5 bases). Per the germline V gene, CDR1 is SEHNR and CDR2 is FQNEAQ (reference sequence). Trimming pared 2 bases from V and 5 bases from J, leaving 9 bases between. The CDR3 extends over 14 amino acids. In DNA, the CDR3 is TGTGCCAGCAGCTTACTGGGGCCGAATGAAAAACTGTTTTTT. Its protein product is CASSLLGPNEKLFF.

This clone has more than one count but fewer than ten. The chain joins TRBV9 to TRBJ1-3; 7 positions agree with TRBD1. After removal of 4 bases from V and 4 bases from J, the junction contained 8 bases not matched to a gene. This CDR3 has 15 amino acids. Germline loops: CDR1 SGDLS, CDR2 YYNGEE. The CDR3 DNA is TGTGCCAGCAGCCTCACAGGGGTCCACGGAAACACCATATATTTT. It yields the protein CASSLTGVHGNTIYF.

There are a few counts of this clone. This chain links TRBV2 with TRBJ2-2; D not resolved. V was pared by 2 bases and J by 6 bases, with 10 bases between. Germline CDR1 SNHLY, CDR2 FYNNEI. The CDR3 is made up of 14 amino acids. In DNA, the CDR3 is TGTGCCAGCAGTGAACAGTTAGAGGCCGGGGAGCTGTTTTTT. This encodes CASSEQLEAGELFF.

The genes are TRBV29-1 and TRBJ1-5, with D hard to call. Per germline, CDR1 SQVTM and CDR2 ANQGSEA. V was clipped by 7 bases and J by 4 bases, with 11 bases between them. The CDR3 consists of 12 residues. The CDR3 DNA follows: TGCAGCGCCGGGGATCTTAATCAGCCCCAGCATTTT. As protein: CSAGDLNQPQHF.

The chain links TRBV15 to TRBJ2-7; TRBD2 agrees at 10 bases. Looked up from germline, CDR1 is LNHNV and CDR2 is YYDKDF (reference sequence). The CDR3 extends over 16 amino acids. Losses at the gene ends were 1 base for V and 4 bases for J; bases not matched to a gene: 7. The CDR3 protein is CATSRGGGTSDYEQYF. Written as DNA, the CDR3 is TGTGCCACCAGCAGAGGAGGTGGGACTAGCGATTACGAGCAGTACTTC. Filled out from reference TRBV15 and TRBJ2-7, the complete variable domain reads DAMVIQNPRYQVTQFGKPVTLSCSQTLNHNVMYWYQQKSSQAPKLLFHYYDKDFNNEADTPDNFQSRRPNTSFCFLDIRSPGLGDTAMYLCATSRGGGTSDYEQYFGPGTRLTVT.

The genes are TRBV5-6 and TRBJ2-6; TRBD2 matches at 9 bases. The CDR3 extends over 17 amino acids. J lost 3 bases, V lost 7 bases, and 11 bases had no gene match. Germline CDR1 SGHDT, CDR2 YYEEEE. CDR3 sequence (DNA): TGTGCCAGCGGAGTGGGCGGGAGGGCCGTTGGGGCCAACGTCCTGACTTTC. Protein sequence: CASGVGGRAVGANVLTF.

This clone was detected a few times. The chain combines TRBV2 with TRBJ2-2, with D perhaps TRBD2 (7 bases). Germline CDR1 is SNHLY and CDR2 is FYNNEI. This CDR3 region has 13 residues. V was shortened by 11 bases and J by 6 bases, with 16 bases between the two germline ends. CDR3 DNA sequence: TGTGCCGGCGGCGGGGAGGGGGCCGGGGAGCTGTTTTTT. Translated, it gives CAGGGEGAGELFF.

There are a few counts of this clone. One end of the junction is discordant with germline, which a read error may explain. This chain connects TRBV11-1 to TRBJ1-1; the D gene is possibly TRBD1 (6 bases). CDR1 SGHAT and CDR2 FQDESV come from the germline V gene (reference sequence). The CDR3 covers 13 residues. The CDR3 region is CASSFTGNPEAFF. CDR3 coding DNA: TGTGCCAGCAGCTTCACAGGGAACCCTGAAGCTTTCTTT. Variable domain in full (rest from reference TRBV11-1 and TRBJ1-1): EAEVAQSPRYKITEKSQAVAFWCDPISGHATLYWYRQILGQGPELLVQFQDESVVDDSQLPKDRFSAERLKGVDSTLKIQPAELGDSAMYLCASSFTGNPEAFFGQGTRLTVV.

V gene TRBV15 combines with J gene TRBJ2-1; 10 bases align to TRBD2. The trim removed 3 bases at V and 9 bases at J, leaving 14 bases unmatched. The germline V gene encodes CDR1 LNHNV and CDR2 YYDKDF (reference sequence). This CDR3 spans 17 amino acids. The CDR3 here is CATSSLQGLARVGEQFF. The DNA for the CDR3 is TGTGCCACCAGCAGCCTCCAGGGACTAGCGAGGGTTGGTGAGCAGTTCTTC.

By its share, this clone is medium-sized. The V call is TRBV5-6, the J call TRBJ2-7; D gene ambiguous. V lost 2 bases and J 4 bases, leaving 10 bases between the germline ends. The CDR3 consists of 13 residues. Per the germline V gene, CDR1 is SGHDT and CDR2 is YYEEEE. CDR3 sequence reads: CASSLTTFYEQYF. The CDR3, as DNA: TGTGCCAGCAGCTTAACGACATTTTACGAGCAGTACTTC.

This clone was picked up a small number of times. The chain is built from TRBV10-3 and TRBJ2-1; perhaps TRBD2 as D (5 bases). V lost 5 bases, J lost 3 bases, and 14 bases lay in between. In germline, CDR1 is ENHRY, CDR2 SYGVKD. The CDR3 contains 15 residues. The CDR3 DNA reads as TGTGCCATCAGTCCCTCGGGGTCCAACTACAATGAGCAGTTCTTC. Amino acids: CAISPSGSNYNEQFF.

This clone was seen a few times. This chain connects TRBV6-1 to TRBJ1-2; 8 bases match TRBD1. V dropped 5 bases and J dropped 8; count of bases not matched to a gene: 10. The germline CDR1 and CDR2 sequences are MNHNS and SASEGT. The CDR3 runs 14 residues. The chain's CDR3 is CASSFSQGARGYTF. The CDR3 bases are TGTGCCAGCAGTTTTTCCCAGGGGGCGCGGGGCTACACCTTC.

As DNA, the CDR3 is TGTGCCAGCAGCGGGGATAAGGGGGCGCCGGACACTGAAGCTTTCTTT. Translation: CASSGDKGAPDTEAFF. This sequence joins TRBV21-1 and TRBJ1-1; the D call in the table, TRBD1, was not verified against the DNA. TRBV21-1 is termed a pseudogene. CDR3 length: 16 residues.